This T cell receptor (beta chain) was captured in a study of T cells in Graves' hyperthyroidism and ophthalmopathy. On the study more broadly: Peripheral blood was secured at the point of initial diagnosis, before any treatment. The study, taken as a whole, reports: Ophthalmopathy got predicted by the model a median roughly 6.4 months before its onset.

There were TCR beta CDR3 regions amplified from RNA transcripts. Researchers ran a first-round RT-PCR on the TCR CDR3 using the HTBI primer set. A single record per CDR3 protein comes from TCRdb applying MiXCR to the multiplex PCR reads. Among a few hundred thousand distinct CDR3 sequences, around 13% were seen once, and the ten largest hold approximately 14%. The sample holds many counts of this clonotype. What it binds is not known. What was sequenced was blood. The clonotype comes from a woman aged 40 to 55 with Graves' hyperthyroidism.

Here the CDR3 reads CAWSWGADNSPLHF. The CDR3 bases are TGTGCCTGGAGTTGGGGGGCTGACAATTCACCCCTCCACTTT. The J gene is TRBJ1-6, the V gene TRBV30; a weak D match, TRBD1 (6 bases). Germline V gives CDR1 GTSNPN, CDR2 SVGIG (reference sequence). This CDR3 is built from 14 residues. The germline V and J ends were trimmed by 2 bases and 7 bases, with 12 bases remaining between them.